Listed below are T cell receptor beta chains from one sample, sequenced in a study of regulatory T cells in long-lasting Graves disease. Each CDR3 protein gets one entry after TCRdb re-called the multiplex PCR reads with MiXCR. This sample yields approximately 470,000 distinct CDR3 sequences, of which 15% to 20% are seen a single time; less than 15% belongs to the top ten. The sample was also reused in another study, on T cells in Graves' hyperthyroidism and ophthalmopathy.

The specimen comprised peripheral blood mononuclear cells (PBMCs), sampled at new diagnosis, from a patient treated with antithyroid drugs. These receptors were obtained from a man between 40 and 49 years old with Graves disease. Both conserved end residues are part of each CDR3. The D gene is left open where the match is weak. A clone size is listed for some rows: how often the clone was seen (once, few, many), or a class if it is expanded.

V	D	J	size	CDR3	DNA
TRBV5-1	.	TRBJ2-2	.	CASSLTLTGELFF	TGCGCCAGCAGCTTGACTCTGACCGGGGAGCTGTTTTTT
TRBV2	.	TRBJ1-4	many	CARGVKGEKLFF	TGTGCCCGTGGGGTTAAGGGTGAAAAACTGTTTTTT
TRBV3-1	.	TRBJ2-5	many	CASSSSGLRNGQVQETQYF	TGTGCCAGCAGCTCCTCCGGACTCCGAAACGGGCAGGTTCAAGAGACCCAGTACTTC
TRBV5-1	TRBD2	TRBJ2-1	many	CASSFAGRAGNEQFF	TGTGCCAGCAGCTTTGCGGGGAGGGCCGGCAATGAGCAGTTCTTC
TRBV7-9	.	TRBJ2-7	many	CASSLEEAEQYF	TGTGCCAGCAGCTTAGAGGAGGCCGAGCAGTACTTC
TRBV5-1	.	TRBJ1-1	many	CASSLGHYTEAFF	TGCGCCAGCAGCTTGGGGCATTACACTGAAGCTTTCTTT
TRBV6-2/TRBV6-3	.	TRBJ1-1	many	CASSSRVGNTEAFF	TGTGCCAGCAGTTCTCGGGTCGGGAACACTGAAGCTTTCTTT
TRBV20-1	TRBD1	TRBJ2-7	many	CSATGGYAYEQYF	TGCAGTGCTACAGGGGGCTATGCGTACGAGCAGTACTTC
TRBV20-1	TRBD2	TRBJ2-5	many	CSATLAGGETQYF	TGCAGTGCTACACTAGCGGGAGGGGAGACCCAGTACTTC
TRBV3-1	.	TRBJ2-2	many	CASTAGQIGELFF	TGTGCCAGCACCGCCGGTCAGATCGGGGAGCTGTTTTTT
TRBV6-5	TRBD2	TRBJ2-1	many	CASSSTSGSIYEQFF	TGTGCCAGCAGTTCCACTAGCGGGAGTATCTATGAGCAGTTCTTC
TRBV29-1	.	TRBJ1-5	many	CSVESGVNQPQHF	TGCAGCGTTGAAAGCGGTGTCAATCAGCCCCAGCATTTT
TRBV5-1	.	TRBJ1-1	many	CASSLGAGTNTEAFF	TGCGCCAGCAGCTTGGGTGCGGGGACGAACACTGAAGCTTTCTTT
TRBV7-9	TRBD1	TRBJ2-2	.	CASSPKEGAPTGELFF	TGTGCCAGCAGCCCTAAAGAGGGGGCCCCCACCGGGGAGCTGTTTTTT
TRBV3-1	.	TRBJ1-1	many	CASSRSGTPNTEAFF	TGTGCCAGCAGCCGGTCCGGGACACCGAACACTGAAGCTTTCTTT
TRBV5-1	TRBD1	TRBJ2-4	many	CASSLGGGGRKNIQYF	TGCGCCAGCAGCTTGGGAGGGGGCGGCCGCAAAAACATTCAGTACTTC